Below, 15 T cell receptor beta chains from the same sample are listed, as sequenced in a study of cytomegalovirus exposure and HLA in healthy donors (dated by TCRdb to about 2017). The library came from the immunoSEQ multiplex PCR assay. The multiplex PCR relied on a mix of 60 forward primers for TCR Vbeta segments and 13 reverse primers for TCR Jbeta segments. What TCRdb holds here is the immuneACCESS table cut down to in-frame rearrangements. Part of the clones is not present; checked against another copy, under half of the missing clones reflect an unresolved V gene, and the others are unexplained. A total of 95,000 to 150,000 clones appear in this sample, about 15% of them only once. Jointly, the top ten make up roughly 3% of the sample. Sequenced: PBMCs. The receptors were sampled from a female donor in good health and CMV-seropositive.

V is TRBV28 and J is TRBJ1-2, with D hard to call. This CDR3 contains 12 residues. Germline V gives CDR1 MDHEN, CDR2 SYDVKM. V lost 3 bases and J 8 bases, leaving 10 bases between the germline ends. The CDR3 DNA sequence: TGTGCCAGCAGTTTTATGGAGACGGGCTACACCTTC. Its protein product is CASSFMETGYTF.

This clone was counted only a few times. The chain is built from TRBV2 and TRBJ2-7, with D possibly being TRBD1 (6 bases). CDR3 size: 13 residues. Germline values: CDR1 SNHLY, CDR2 FYNNEI. Trimming cost V 5 bases and J 4 bases, with 12 bases left between them. CDR3 amino acids: CASSRDTLYEQYF. CDR3 nucleotide sequence: TGTGCCAGCAGTAGGGACACCCTATACGAGCAGTACTTC.

The J gene is TRBJ2-7, the V gene TRBV5-1; 7 bases map to TRBD2. The junction had 5 bases not matched to a gene; V was cut back by 1 base and J by 4 bases. The germline gives CDR1 SGHRS, CDR2 YFSETQ. The CDR3 has 14 residues. CDR3 bases: TGCGCCAGCAGCTTGTCGGGGGGATCTTACGAGCAGTACTTC. Amino acids: CASSLSGGSYEQYF.

The V and J genes are TRBV28 and TRBJ1-4; 9 bases align to TRBD1. The CDR3 runs to 15 residues. Trimming at V came to 1 base and at J to 9 bases, leaving 6 bases not matched to a gene. Germline V gene data show CDR1 as MDHEN and CDR2 as SYDVKM. The CDR3 is CASSLYRDRDKKLFF. The DNA of the CDR3 is TGTGCCAGCAGTTTATATAGGGACAGGGATAAAAAACTGTTTTTT.

V gene TRBV6-6 combines with J gene TRBJ1-2; 7 bases match TRBD1. The V segment lost 7 bases and the J segment 4 bases; nucleotides outside the gene matches: 12. The germline V gene has CDR1 MNHNY and CDR2 SVGAGI (reference sequence). This CDR3 contains 15 residues. CDR3 amino acids: CASTPGQVPSYGYTF. The CDR3 coding sequence is TGTGCCAGCACCCCAGGACAGGTCCCATCCTATGGCTACACCTTC.

The chain has TRBV6-5 and TRBJ1-2; no clear D gene. The V and J ends lost 6 bases and 6 bases respectively, with 14 bases between them. The CDR3 extends over 13 amino acids. CDR1 MNHEY and CDR2 SVGAGI come from the germline V gene. For the CDR3, the DNA is TGTGCCAGCAGACCAATAAACAGAGATGGCTACACCTTC. Its protein is CASRPINRDGYTF.

This sequence joins TRBV6-6 and TRBJ2-7, with D uncertain. The CDR3 has 13 residues. Between the trimmed V and J ends, which lost 5 bases and 0 bases, there was a span of 8 bases. Germline CDR1 and CDR2: MNHNY and SVGAGI (reference sequence). Written as DNA, the CDR3 is TGTGCCAGCAGTCTAGTTATCTCCTACGAGCAGTACTTC. It translates to CASSLVISYEQYF.

The chain employs TRBV12-5 and TRBJ1-5, with no clear D. Per germline, CDR1 LGHNT and CDR2 FRNRAP. With 8 bases removed from V and 4 bases from J, the gap between germline ends came to 15 bases. The CDR3 totals 14 residues. DNA of the CDR3: TGTGCTAGTACGGGGTCTGGGGTAAATCAGCCCCAGCATTTT. Residues: CASTGSGVNQPQHF.

The rearrangement links TRBV18 to TRBJ2-7; tentative D call: TRBD2 (5 bases). In germline, CDR1 is KGHSH, CDR2 LQKENI. The CDR3 length is 14 residues. V was cut by 6 bases and J by 2 bases, with 14 bases left in between. DNA for the CDR3: TGTGCCAGCTCGCTATCGGACTCCACCTACGAGCAGTACTTC. Translation: CASSLSDSTYEQYF.

This clone was recorded a few times. The chain joins TRBV10-3 to TRBJ1-1; D not certain. There are 13 residues in the CDR3. Trimming pared 4 bases from V and 0 bases from J, leaving 6 bases between. CDR1 is ENHRY, CDR2 SYGVKD, per germline. The CDR3 coding sequence is TGTGCCATCAGTGGAACGGTGAACACTGAAGCTTTCTTT. Translation: CAISGTVNTEAFF.

This clone came up a few times. This chain joins TRBV7-8 and TRBJ2-7; 9 bases are shared with TRBD1. With V trimmed by 1 base and J by 3 bases, 1 base remained unmatched. The CDR3 contains 14 residues. Looked up from germline, CDR1 is SGHVS and CDR2 is FQNEAQ. DNA of the CDR3: TGTGCCAGCAGCTTAGTGGGACAGGGCTACGAGCAGTACTTC. The encoded protein is CASSLVGQGYEQYF.

The chain uses TRBV27 and TRBJ1-5; 11 bases are a match to TRBD1. The ends lost 5 bases at V and 4 bases at J; junction bases unmatched: 4. The CDR3 is 15 residues long. Germline loops: CDR1 MNHEY, CDR2 SMNVEV (reference sequence). The CDR3 bases are TGTGCCAGCAGTGTCGGGACAGGGGGAAATCAGCCCCAGCATTTT. Translated: CASSVGTGGNQPQHF.

The V call is TRBV4-1, the J call TRBJ2-7; 10 nucleotides agree with TRBD2. V was pared by 2 bases and J by 3 bases, with 10 bases of the junction left unmatched. Germline V gene lookup returns CDR1 MGHRA and CDR2 YSYEKL. This CDR3 contains 17 residues. The CDR3 DNA reads as TGCGCCAGCAGCCAATTCTCGGGGGCTAGCGGGAGCTACGAGCAGTACTTC. Protein product: CASSQFSGASGSYEQYF.

The table lists this clone with a few counts. V gene TRBV18 combines with J gene TRBJ2-1; 8 positions agree with TRBD1. Losses at the gene ends were 5 bases for V and 9 bases for J; bases not matched to a gene: 6. CDR3 length: 13 residues. Germline loops: CDR1 KGHSH, CDR2 LQKENI. CDR3 amino acids: CASSGDRLVEQFF. CDR3 DNA: TGTGCCAGCTCAGGGGACAGGTTGGTTGAGCAGTTCTTC. Supplemented by reference TRBV18 and TRBJ2-1, the full variable domain reads NAGVMQNPRHLVRRRGQEARLRCSPMKGHSHVYWYRQLPEEGLKFMVYLQKENIIDESGMPKERFSAEFPKEGPSILRIQQVVRGDSAAYFCASSGDRLVEQFFGPGTRLTVL.

In its sample, this clone was seen a few times. The V and J genes are TRBV28 and TRBJ2-3; 11 nucleotides agree with TRBD2. With 5 bases clipped from V and 4 bases from J, the junction kept 8 bases outside the gene matches. Per the germline V gene, CDR1 is MDHEN and CDR2 is SYDVKM. The CDR3 is 16 residues long. CDR3 sequence reads: CASSLTLAGDSDTQYF. CDR3 DNA: TGTGCCAGCAGTCTAACACTAGCGGGGGATTCAGATACGCAGTATTTT.